What follows describes a single TCR beta chain. These data come from a study of T cells in localized non-small cell lung cancer. This CDR3 region has 15 residues. Trimming at V came to 4 bases and at J to 5 bases, leaving 5 bases not matched to a gene. Per germline, CDR1 SGHRS and CDR2 YFSETQ. The table came from immunoSEQ multiplex PCR; TCRdb's copy has only in-frame clones and leaves some out. The sample shows some 71,000 clones, approximately 84% of them seen only once. V usage is TRBV5-1 and J usage is TRBJ2-1; 11 bases fit TRBD2. The source of this sequence is a female donor over 55 with stage I lung adenocarcinoma. The specimen was peripheral blood, collected before any cancer treatment. CDR3 sequence reads: CASSGIAGGNNEQFF. CDR3 DNA: TGCGCCAGCAGCGGTATAGCGGGAGGGAACAATGAGCAGTTCTTC.